This entry describes one TCR beta chain. What it binds is not known. Semi-nested PCR with Nested Universal Primer A followed constant-region reverse priming of full-length variable regions. A single record per CDR3 protein comes from TCRdb applying MiXCR to the 5' RACE reads. The sample has about 61,000 distinct CDR3 sequences, roughly 30% seen once; the top ten hold roughly 2.1%. Study-wide findings and caveats: Tumor-infiltrating Treg TCR alpha and beta sequences overlapped most with tumor naive CD4+ T cells, then blood naive. In terms of TCR gene usage, tumor memory CD4+ T cells clustered together with blood and lymph node memory CD4+ cells, as well as with lymph node naive CD4+ cells.

CD25-based Treg depletion was applied to purified naive CD4+ T cells. The TCR originated in a female donor with breast cancer. Sequenced: tumor-infiltrating naive CD4+ T cells sorted from the breast tumor. Regarding subset: naive CD4+ T cells, CD4+CD45RA+CD25-.

CDR3 sequence: CASSVVSSRTDTQYF. The CDR3, as DNA: TGTGCCAGCAGCGTAGTATCGAGTCGCACAGATACGCAGTATTTT. V usage is TRBV9 and J usage is TRBJ2-3; D unresolved. Trimming pared 0 bases from V and 1 base from J, leaving 9 bases between. This CDR3 spans 15 amino acids. Germline CDR1 is SGDLS and CDR2 is YYNGEE.